This T cell receptor beta chain stems from a study of cytomegalovirus exposure and HLA in healthy donors. Background on the study: The use of the same platform for the roughly 110 validation repertoires and the approximately 730 first-cohort repertoires was reported by a later analysis.

Separate from the approximately 670-subject first cohort was the approximately 120-subject validation cohort, to which the donors belonged. CDR3 size: 15 residues. Germline V gives CDR1 SGHRS, CDR2 YFSETQ. Trimming took 3 bases from V and 5 from J, leaving 15 bases between them. Profiling relied on immunoSEQ multiplex PCR, and the TCRdb table lists in-frame clones only, not all of them. Seen here are tens of thousands of clones, approximately 95% observed once, and the top ten hold over 6.5%. Notes on this clone: The antigen remains undetermined.

General study results and limits: Investigators reported 150 to 200 TCR beta chains as tied to cytomegalovirus. For cytomegalovirus status, the classifier reportedly gave diagnoses with high specificity and sensitivity.

The chain links TRBV5-1 to TRBJ1-5; D is perhaps TRBD1 (6 bases). Input material: PBMCs. The clonotype was recovered from a woman aged 18-29 years in good health and CMV-seropositive. CDR3 residues: CASSSTGNPDQPQHF. The CDR3 bases are TGCGCCAGCAGCTCCACAGGGAACCCCGATCAGCCCCAGCATTTT.